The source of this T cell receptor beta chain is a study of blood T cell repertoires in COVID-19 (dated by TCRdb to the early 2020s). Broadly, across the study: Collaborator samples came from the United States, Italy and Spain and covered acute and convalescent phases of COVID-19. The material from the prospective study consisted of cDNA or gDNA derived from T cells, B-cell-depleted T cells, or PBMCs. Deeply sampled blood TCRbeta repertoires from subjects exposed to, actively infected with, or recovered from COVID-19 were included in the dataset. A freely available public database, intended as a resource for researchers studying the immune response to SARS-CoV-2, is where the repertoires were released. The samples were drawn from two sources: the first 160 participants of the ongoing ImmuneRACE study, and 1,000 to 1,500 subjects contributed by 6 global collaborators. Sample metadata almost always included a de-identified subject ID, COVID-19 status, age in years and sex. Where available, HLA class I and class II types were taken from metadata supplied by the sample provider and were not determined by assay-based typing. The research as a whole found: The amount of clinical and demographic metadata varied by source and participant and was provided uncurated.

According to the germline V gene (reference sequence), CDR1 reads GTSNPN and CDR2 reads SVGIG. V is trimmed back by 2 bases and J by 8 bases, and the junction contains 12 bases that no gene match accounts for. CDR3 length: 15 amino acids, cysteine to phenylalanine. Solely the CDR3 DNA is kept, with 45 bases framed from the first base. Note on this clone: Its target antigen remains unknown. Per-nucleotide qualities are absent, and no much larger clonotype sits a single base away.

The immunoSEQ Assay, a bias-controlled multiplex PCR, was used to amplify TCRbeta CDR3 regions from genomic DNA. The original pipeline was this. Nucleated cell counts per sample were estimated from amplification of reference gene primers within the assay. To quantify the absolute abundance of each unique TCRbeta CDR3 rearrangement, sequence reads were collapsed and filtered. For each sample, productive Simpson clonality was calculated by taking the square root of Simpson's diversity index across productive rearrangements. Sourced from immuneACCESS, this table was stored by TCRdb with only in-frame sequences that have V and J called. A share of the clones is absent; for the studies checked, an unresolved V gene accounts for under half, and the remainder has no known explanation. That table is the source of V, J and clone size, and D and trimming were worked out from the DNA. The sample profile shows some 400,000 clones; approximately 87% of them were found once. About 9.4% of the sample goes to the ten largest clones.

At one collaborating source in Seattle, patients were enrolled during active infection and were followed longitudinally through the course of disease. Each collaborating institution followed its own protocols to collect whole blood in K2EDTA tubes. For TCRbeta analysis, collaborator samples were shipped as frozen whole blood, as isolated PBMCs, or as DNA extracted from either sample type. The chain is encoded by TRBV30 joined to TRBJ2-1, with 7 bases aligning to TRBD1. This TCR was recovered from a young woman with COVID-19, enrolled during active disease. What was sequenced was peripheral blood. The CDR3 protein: CAWSWYRGHWDEQFF. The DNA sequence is TGTGCCTGGAGTTGGTACAGGGGTCATTGGGATGAGCAGTTCTTC. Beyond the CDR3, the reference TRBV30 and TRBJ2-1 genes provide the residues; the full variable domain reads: SQTIHQWPATLVQPVGSPLSLECTVEGTSNPNLYWYRQAAGRGLQLLFYSVGIGQISSEVPQNLSASRPQDRQFILSSKKLLLSDSGFYLCAWSWYRGHWDEQFFGPGTRLTVL.